The 5 T cell receptor beta chains in this list originate from one sample, sequenced in a study of shared clonotypes between healthy human individuals. Clones were read by immunoSEQ multiplex PCR, and TCRdb kept only the in-frame ones, dropping some. The table records 400,000 to 600,000 clones, about four fifths of them present only once. Input material: PBMCs. Receptors were obtained from a woman aged 40 to 50 in good health. Some clones in this sample may be carry-over from other donors' samples.

The chain employs TRBV5-4 and TRBJ2-7; tentatively, D is TRBD1 (6 bases). The CDR3 loop spans 13 amino acids. Germline loops: CDR1 SGHNT, CDR2 YYREEE (reference sequence). DNA of the CDR3: TGTGCTACCGGACAGAGAGCCTCCTACGAGCAGTACTTC. Protein: CATGQRASYEQYF. Variable domain in full (rest from reference TRBV5-4 and TRBJ2-7): ETGVTQSPTHLIKTRGQQVTLRCSSQSGHNTVSWYQQALGQGPQFIFQYYREEENGRGNFPPRFSGLQFPNYSSELNVNALELDDSALYLCATGQRASYEQYFGPGTRLTVT.

This clone was observed once. This chain joins TRBV5-1 and TRBJ2-5; no definite D call. CDR3 length equals 13 residues. Germline V gene sequence: CDR1 SGHRS, CDR2 YFSETQ. Trimming removed 4 bases from V and 2 bases from J, with 9 bases in between. The CDR3 loop is CASSPFKQETQYF. Written as DNA, the CDR3 is TGCGCCAGCAGCCCCTTCAAGCAAGAGACCCAGTACTTC. The full variable domain, with the rest looked up from reference TRBV5-1 and TRBJ2-5, is KAGVTQTPRYLIKTRGQQVTLSCSPISGHRSVSWYQQTPGQGLQFLFEYFSETQRNKGNFPGRFSGRQFSNSRSEMNVSTLELGDSALYLCASSPFKQETQYFGPGTRLLVL.

Here the CDR3 reads CASSLESRRSKNIQYF. The CDR3 DNA reads TGCGCCAGCAGCTTGGAAAGCAGGAGGTCCAAAAACATTCAGTACTTC. The chain has TRBV5-1 and TRBJ2-4; maybe TRBD2 (5 bases). V shed 0 bases and J shed 2 bases, with 12 bases lying between them. This CDR3 is built from 16 residues. Looked up from germline, CDR1 is SGHRS and CDR2 is YFSETQ.

A few counts support this clone. The chain is built from TRBV2 and TRBJ2-2; D gene unclear. Germline V gene data show CDR1 as SNHLY and CDR2 as FYNNEI. V lost 5 bases to trimming and J lost 1 base, with 8 bases between them. The CDR3 sequence is 14 residues long. Here the CDR3 reads CASSMDGNTGELFF. The CDR3 DNA reads TGTGCCAGCAGTATGGACGGGAACACCGGGGAGCTGTTTTTT.

The chain combines TRBV7-6 with TRBJ2-7; D is possibly TRBD2 (6 bases). Trimming pared 1 base from V and 6 bases from J, leaving 13 bases between. Germline loops: CDR1 SGHVS, CDR2 FNYEAQ. CDR3 length: 14 residues. The CDR3 nucleotides are TGTGCCAGCAGCTTAGGTGGGCAGGGAGGCGAGCAGTACTTC. Amino acid sequence: CASSLGGQGGEQYF.